Listed here are 30 T cell receptor beta chains from one sample, sequenced in a study of blood T cell repertoires in COVID-19. The method was immunoSEQ multiplex PCR; TCRdb's version includes in-frame clones alone and lacks a portion of them. This table has about 240,000 clones, approximately 85% appearing once. The sequenced sample consisted of peripheral blood. The receptors stem from a man older than 75 with acute or convalescent COVID-19.

The chain has TRBV3-1 (or the pseudogene TRBV3-2) and TRBJ1-3; tentative D call: TRBD1 (5 bases). Trimming shortened V by 4 bases and J by 7 bases, and 20 bases separated the two germline ends. The germline V gene encodes CDR1 LGHDT and CDR2 YNNKEL (reference sequence). This CDR3 region has 16 residues. CDR3 DNA sequence: TGTGCCAGCAGCCCCGCGGGGGAGCAGGGTCGGAACACCATATATTTT. Translated, it gives CASSPAGEQGRNTIYF.

This chain connects TRBV5-4 to TRBJ2-7, with 8 nucleotides matching TRBD1. The CDR3 spans 16 residues. Germline CDR1 SGHNT, CDR2 YYREEE (reference sequence). V lost 6 bases to trimming and J lost 7 bases; unmatched junction nucleotides: 18. CDR3 residues: CASTHRQGPLGEEQYF. Here the CDR3 DNA reads TGTGCCAGCACCCACCGACAGGGGCCCTTAGGAGAAGAGCAGTACTTC. Full variable domain (missing parts from reference TRBV5-4 and TRBJ2-7): ETGVTQSPTHLIKTRGQQVTLRCSSQSGHNTVSWYQQALGQGPQFIFQYYREEENGRGNFPPRFSGLQFPNYSSELNVNALELDDSALYLCASTHRQGPLGEEQYFGPGTRLTVT.

The J gene is TRBJ1-2, the V gene TRBV28; 8 positions match TRBD1. V was clipped by 5 bases and J by 2 bases; unmatched bases: 7. Per germline, CDR1 MDHEN and CDR2 SYDVKM. The CDR3 contains 15 residues. CDR3 amino acids: CASSPTRTGNYGYTF. For the CDR3, the DNA is TGTGCCAGCAGTCCCACTCGGACAGGGAACTATGGCTACACCTTC.

Only one count was recorded for this clone. This chain links TRBV7-8 with TRBJ1-3, with D possibly matching TRBD1 (6 bases). Germline loops: CDR1 SGHVS, CDR2 FQNEAQ. The V end lost 5 bases, the J end lost 4 bases, and 18 bases lay between the germline ends. The CDR3 sequence is 16 residues long. In DNA, the CDR3 is TGTGCCAGCAGCCCCCCCCGACAGGATCTCGGAAACACCATATATTTT. Its translation: CASSPPRQDLGNTIYF.

For this clone: Other nucleotide sequences from this sample produce the same CDR3. V usage is TRBV7-2 and J usage is TRBJ1-6; 7 nucleotides match TRBD1. CDR3 length: 15 residues. With 1 base clipped from V and 3 bases from J, the junction kept 0 bases outside the gene matches. Looked up from germline, CDR1 is SGHTA and CDR2 is FQGNSA. This chain's CDR3 is CASSLGTGYNSPLHF. DNA of the CDR3: TGTGCCAGCAGCTTAGGGACAGGCTATAATTCACCCCTCCACTTT.

Remarks on this clone: Other DNA sequences within the sample encode an identical CDR3. The rearrangement uses TRBV18 and TRBJ2-1; the D gene is possibly TRBD1 (6 bases). The CDR3 is 12 residues long. Trimming stripped 6 bases from V and 7 bases from J, with 10 bases between. CDR1 is KGHSH and CDR2 is LQKENI in the germline V gene. CDR3 residues: CASSPGANEQFF. For the CDR3, the DNA is TGTGCCAGCTCGCCAGGGGCGAATGAGCAGTTCTTC.

V and J are TRBV9 and TRBJ2-7; TRBD2 aligns across 7 bases. This CDR3 has 14 residues. From germline, CDR1 is SGDLS and CDR2 YYNGEE. Trimming removed 4 bases from V and 7 bases from J; junction bases left unmatched: 11. CDR3 residues: CASSHPGGGGEQYF. The CDR3 bases are TGTGCCAGCAGCCATCCGGGAGGCGGGGGTGAGCAGTACTTC.

The J gene is TRBJ1-2, the V gene TRBV5-1, with D perhaps TRBD1 (5 bases). The CDR3 loop spans 16 amino acids. Germline CDR1 and CDR2: SGHRS and YFSETQ. Trimming pared 0 bases from V and 8 bases from J, leaving 20 bases between. The CDR3 nucleotides read TGCGCCAGCAGCTTGGCCGGGACGTTAAGTGCGGGAGGCTACACCTTC. This codes for CASSLAGTLSAGGYTF.

The chain joins TRBV5-1 to TRBJ1-2; the D is unclear. Per germline, CDR1 SGHRS and CDR2 YFSETQ. The CDR3 has 15 residues. V gave up 0 bases and J gave up 0 bases, with 9 bases separating them. The CDR3 here is CASSLDTSTNYGYTF. CDR3 nucleotide sequence: TGCGCCAGCAGCTTGGACACATCAACTAACTATGGCTACACCTTC.

This chain uses TRBV19 with TRBJ1-1; D remains unclear. With 5 bases removed from V and 1 base from J, the gap between germline ends came to 11 bases. Germline-derived CDR1 and CDR2 are LNHDA and SQIVND (reference sequence). This CDR3 is built from 14 residues. This CDR3 is CASSSTPTNTEAFF. CDR3 nucleotide sequence: TGTGCCAGTAGTTCTACCCCCACGAACACTGAAGCTTTCTTT.

The chain is built from TRBV3-1 (or the pseudogene TRBV3-2) and TRBJ1-5; unclear D gene. This CDR3 spans 13 amino acids. CDR1 and CDR2 (germline): LGHDT, YNNKEL (reference sequence). The V gene lost 0 bases and the J gene lost 3 bases, with 3 bases spanning the gap. The CDR3 DNA sequence: TGTGCCAGCAGCCAAGACAACAATCAGCCCCAGCATTTT. It translates to CASSQDNNQPQHF.

CDR3 residues: CASSLAGGTGELFF. The CDR3 DNA is TGTGCCAGCAGCCTAGCGGGGGGCACCGGGGAGCTGTTTTTT. V and J are TRBV6-5 and TRBJ2-2; TRBD2 matches at 11 bases. Trimming at V came to 6 bases and at J to 4 bases, leaving 1 base not matched to a gene. The CDR3 runs 14 residues. Germline V CDR1 and CDR2: MNHEY, SVGAGI.

This chain joins TRBV5-8 and TRBJ1-4, with 9 bases matching TRBD1. Germline V lookup: CDR1 SGHTS, CDR2 YDEGEE. The V segment lost 3 bases and the J segment 0 bases; nucleotides outside the gene matches: 3. The CDR3 has 16 amino acids. The CDR3 nucleotides read TGTGCCAGCAGCTGGGGACAGGGTTCAACTAATGAAAAACTGTTTTTT. Amino acid sequence: CASSWGQGSTNEKLFF.

This clone was picked up one time. The chain uses TRBV11-2 and TRBJ2-3; D unresolved. The germline CDR1 and CDR2 sequences are SGHAT and FQNNGV. V was clipped by 1 base and J by 7 bases, with 12 bases between them. The CDR3 is 14 amino acids. CDR3 sequence reads: CASSLGPISNTQYF. In DNA form, the CDR3 reads TGTGCCAGCAGCTTAGGCCCTATATCTAATACGCAGTATTTT.

The chain joins TRBV3-1 (or the pseudogene TRBV3-2) to TRBJ2-7; D might be TRBD2 (5 bases). The germline V gene has CDR1 LGHDT and CDR2 YNNKEL (reference sequence). The CDR3 is 11 amino acids. Trimming shortened V by 5 bases and J by 5 bases, and 7 bases separated the two germline ends. The CDR3 nucleotides read TGTGCCAGCAGCGCCGGGAACGAGCAGTACTTC. Its translation is CASSAGNEQYF.

This clone was recorded only once. J is TRBJ1-4 and V is TRBV4-1, with 8 bases matching TRBD1. CDR1 MGHRA and CDR2 YSYEKL come from the germline V gene. This CDR3 has 18 amino acids. Trimming removed 3 bases from V and 1 base from J; junction bases left unmatched: 10. CDR3 region: CASSQDQGAGGTNEKLFF. In nucleotides, the CDR3 is TGCGCCAGCAGCCAGGACCAGGGGGCAGGGGGAACTAATGAAAAACTGTTTTTT.

The V call is TRBV9, the J call TRBJ2-2, with 11 bases fitting TRBD1. This CDR3 comprises 18 residues. Trimming took 3 bases from V and 0 from J; bases not matched to a gene: 7. From germline, CDR1 is SGDLS and CDR2 YYNGEE. The CDR3 DNA reads as TGTGCCAGCAGCGACTGGACAGGGGGCTTTACGAACACCGGGGAGCTGTTTTTT. This translates into CASSDWTGGFTNTGELFF.

The chain is built from TRBV5-1 and TRBJ1-2, with D hard to call. Germline-derived CDR1 and CDR2 are SGHRS and YFSETQ. V lost 0 bases, J lost 2 bases, and 5 bases lay in between. The CDR3 totals 13 residues. Here the CDR3 reads CASSLALNYGYTF. CDR3 bases: TGCGCCAGCAGCTTGGCGCTAAACTATGGCTACACCTTC.

This chain connects TRBV6-2 or TRBV6-3 to TRBJ1-5, with TRBD1 matching 7 bases. V shed 2 bases and J 9 bases; nucleotides not matched to a gene: 7. CDR1 and CDR2 from the germline V gene are MNHEY and SVGEGT. This CDR3 region has 14 residues. The CDR3: CASSYPGQTRPQHF. CDR3 in DNA: TGTGCCAGCAGTTACCCGGGACAGACCCGGCCCCAGCATTTT.

The V gene is TRBV10-3, the J gene TRBJ1-1; possible D gene TRBD1, 6 bases. There are 14 residues in the CDR3. V shed 6 bases and J shed 5 bases, with 16 bases lying between them. CDR1 is ENHRY and CDR2 is SYGVKD in the germline V gene. CDR3 DNA: TGTGCCATCAGGGCTCAGGGGATCGGGACTGAAGCTTTCTTT. Translation gives CAIRAQGIGTEAFF.

CDR3 protein: CASRNRRVTYEQYF. The CDR3 DNA reads TGTGCCAGCAGGAACAGGAGGGTGACCTACGAGCAGTACTTC. This chain connects TRBV6-6 to TRBJ2-7; perhaps TRBD2 as D (6 bases). V was trimmed by 6 bases and J by 2 bases, leaving 14 bases between them. Germline V lookup: CDR1 MNHNY, CDR2 SVGAGI (reference sequence). The CDR3 length is 14 residues.

A note on this clone: At the DNA level, this CDR3 is encoded by other sequences in the same sample as well. V and J are TRBV28 and TRBJ1-2; 8 bases line up with TRBD1. The CDR3 is made up of 13 amino acids. V was pared by 5 bases and J by 2 bases, with 1 base of the junction left unmatched. The germline V gene encodes CDR1 MDHEN and CDR2 SYDVKM. CDR3 nucleotide sequence: TGTGCCAGCAGTAGGACAGGGAACTATGGCTACACCTTC. This sequence encodes CASSRTGNYGYTF.

This rearrangement joins TRBV5-6 to TRBJ2-3, with D hard to call. This CDR3 has 15 amino acids. V shed 2 bases and J shed 2 bases, with 12 bases lying between them. Germline loops: CDR1 SGHDT, CDR2 YYEEEE. The CDR3 sequence: CASSFETPATDTQYF. The DNA for the CDR3 is TGTGCCAGCAGCTTTGAGACTCCAGCCACAGATACGCAGTATTTT.

The J gene is TRBJ2-1, the V gene TRBV3-1 (or the pseudogene TRBV3-2), with 10 bases matching TRBD2. Germline V gives CDR1 LGHDT, CDR2 YNNKEL (reference sequence). The V gene end was trimmed by 4 bases and the J gene end by 1 base; junction bases not matched to a gene: 13. The CDR3 has 19 amino acids. CDR3 nucleotides: TGTGCCAGCAGCCCGAGAGAAGCGGGAGGGCCCCTATCCTACAATGAGCAGTTCTTC. It encodes CASSPREAGGPLSYNEQFF.

Only one count was recorded for this clone. This sequence joins TRBV27 and TRBJ1-2; D remains unclear. The V gene lost 6 bases and the J gene lost 1 base, with 18 bases spanning the gap. Germline V gives CDR1 MNHEY, CDR2 SMNVEV (reference sequence). This CDR3 has 16 amino acids. This CDR3 reads CASSFLTVEGNYGYTF. The CDR3 DNA follows: TGTGCCAGCAGCTTCCTGACGGTTGAGGGTAACTATGGCTACACCTTC.

V gene TRBV7-8 combines with J gene TRBJ2-3; possibly TRBD2 for D (5 bases). The ends were cut back, 5 bases at V and 6 bases at J, with 9 bases in the middle. The CDR3 runs 12 residues. CDR1 is SGHVS, CDR2 FQNEAQ, per germline. The CDR3 bases are TGTGCCAGCAGCCGGCGCGGGGATACGCAGTATTTT. Its translation: CASSRRGDTQYF.

This chain joins TRBV18 and TRBJ2-2; D is unclear. The V end was cut by 3 bases, the J end by 0 bases, with 11 bases between. The CDR3 has 16 residues. CDR1 KGHSH and CDR2 LQKENI come from the germline V gene. The CDR3 bases are TGTGCCAGCTCACCTCTACAGATAGCGAACACCGGGGAGCTGTTTTTT. Translating it yields CASSPLQIANTGELFF.

V is TRBV6-1 and J is TRBJ2-1, with TRBD2 as a possible D gene (6 bases). The CDR3 loop spans 15 amino acids. Between the trimmed V and J ends, which lost 3 bases and 8 bases, there was a span of 17 bases. Germline CDR1 reads MNHNS; CDR2 reads SASEGT. In nucleotides, the CDR3 is TGTGCCAGCAGTGAGAGGGACTTTAGGGTACATGAGCAGTTCTTC. Translating gives CASSERDFRVHEQFF.

The chain employs TRBV5-1 and TRBJ2-1; TRBD1 matches 9 bases. This CDR3 contains 15 residues. Germline assignment: CDR1 SGHRS and CDR2 YFSETQ. With V trimmed by 0 bases and J by 7 bases, 5 bases remained unmatched. The CDR3 here is CASSLVGQGWNEQFF. The CDR3 DNA reads TGCGCCAGCAGCTTGGTAGGACAGGGGTGGAATGAGCAGTTCTTC.

A single count supports this clone. The V gene is TRBV7-2, the J gene TRBJ2-7, with D perhaps matching TRBD1 (6 bases). V lost 4 bases, J lost 2 bases, and 9 bases lay in between. Germline V gene lookup returns CDR1 SGHTA and CDR2 FQGNSA. The CDR3 covers 13 residues. The CDR3 region is CASSSGQTYEQYF. As DNA, the CDR3 is TGTGCCAGCAGCTCCGGACAGACCTACGAGCAGTACTTC.